This TCR beta chain was recovered during a study of blood T cell repertoires in COVID-19. Study-level background: PBMCs, B-cell-depleted T cells, or T cells were the source of the cDNA or gDNA that made up the material.

J was trimmed by 2 bases and V by 2 bases; bases with no gene match: 4. The CDR3 spans 16 residues. CDR1 KGHSH and CDR2 LQKENI come from the germline V gene. Method: immunoSEQ multiplex PCR; TCRdb's copy keeps in-frame clones and lacks some. The sample lists about 310,000 clones; roughly 90% were seen once. The gene calls are TRBV18 and TRBJ1-3; 9 nucleotides align to TRBD1. The source of this sequence is a woman aged 18-29 years who had recovered from COVID-19. The sample consisted of PBMCs or T cells enriched from blood (not recorded which). The CDR3 sequence is CASSPSGTGTGNTIYF. CDR3 nucleotide sequence: TGTGCCAGCTCACCATCGGGGACAGGGACTGGAAACACCATATATTTT. Variable domain in full (rest from reference TRBV18 and TRBJ1-3): NAGVMQNPRHLVRRRGQEARLRCSPMKGHSHVYWYRQLPEEGLKFMVYLQKENIIDESGMPKERFSAEFPKEGPSILRIQQVVRGDSAAYFCASSPSGTGTGNTIYFGEGSWLTVV.